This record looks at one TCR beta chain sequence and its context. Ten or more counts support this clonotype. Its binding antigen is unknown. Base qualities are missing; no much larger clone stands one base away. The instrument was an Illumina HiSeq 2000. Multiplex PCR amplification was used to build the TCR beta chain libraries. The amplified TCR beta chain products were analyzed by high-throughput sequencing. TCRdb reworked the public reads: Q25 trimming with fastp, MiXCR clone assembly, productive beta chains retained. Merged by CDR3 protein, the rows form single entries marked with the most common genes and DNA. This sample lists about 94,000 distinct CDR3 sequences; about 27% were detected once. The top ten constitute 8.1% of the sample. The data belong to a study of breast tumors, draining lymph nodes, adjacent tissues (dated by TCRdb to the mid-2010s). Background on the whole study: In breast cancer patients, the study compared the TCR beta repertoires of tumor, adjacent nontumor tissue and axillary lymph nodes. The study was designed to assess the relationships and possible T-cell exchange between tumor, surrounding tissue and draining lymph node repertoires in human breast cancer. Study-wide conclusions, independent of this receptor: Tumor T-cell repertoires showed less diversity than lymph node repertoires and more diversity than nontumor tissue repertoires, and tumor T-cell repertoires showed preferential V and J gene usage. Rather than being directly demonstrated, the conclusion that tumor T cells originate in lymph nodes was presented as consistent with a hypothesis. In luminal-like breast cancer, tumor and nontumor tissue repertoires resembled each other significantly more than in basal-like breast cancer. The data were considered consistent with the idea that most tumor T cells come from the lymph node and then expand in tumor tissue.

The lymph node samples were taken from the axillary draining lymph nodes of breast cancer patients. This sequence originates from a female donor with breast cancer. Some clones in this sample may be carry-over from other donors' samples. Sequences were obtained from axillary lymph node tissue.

The CDR3 protein is CASSLNPSAEETQYF. Here is the DNA: TGCGCCAGCAGCTTGAATCCGTCCGCCGAAGAGACCCAGTACTTC. The rearranged segments are TRBV5-1 and TRBJ2-5; the D gene remains uncertain. CDR3 length: 15 amino acids, cysteine to phenylalanine. The entry retains the CDR3 DNA only, 45 bases that are in frame from base 1. Sequences SGHRS (CDR1) and YFSETQ (CDR2) are obtained from the germline V gene. Trimming removed 1 base from V and 3 bases from J, leaving 13 bases between the germline ends.